These T cell receptor beta chains were read from a single sample in a study of blood T cell repertoires in COVID-19. Only in-frame clones appear in the TCRdb table, and some are missing; sequencing was by immunoSEQ multiplex PCR. The table lists approximately 59,000 clones, roughly 84% of them singletons. The specimen was peripheral blood. The receptor set was obtained from a man aged 35 to 55 with active COVID-19. CDR3s include the opening cysteine and the closing phenylalanine or tryptophan. Fields, in order: J gene, clone size, V gene, D gene, CDR3 protein, CDR3 DNA. The D gene is left open where the match is weak. Expanded clones get a size class; other rows say once, few or many, or leave the size out.

TRBJ2-1,NA,TRBV7-9,NA,CASSFGSIYNEQFF,TGTGCCAGCAGCTTCGGGTCCATCTACAATGAGCAGTTCTTC
TRBJ2-7,NA,TRBV19,NA,CASSSRSNYEQYF,TGTGCCAGTAGTTCACGGAGTAACTACGAGCAGTACTTC
TRBJ1-1,NA,TRBV30,TRBD1,CAFLPLDRGTEAFF,TGTGCCTTTCTCCCCCTGGACAGGGGGACTGAAGCTTTCTTT
TRBJ2-3,NA,TRBV7-8,NA,CASSHRPGSDTQYF,TGTGCCAGCAGCCATAGACCGGGGTCAGATACGCAGTATTTT
TRBJ2-3,NA,TRBV9,NA,CASSVDYTDTQYF,TGTGCCAGCAGCGTAGACTATACAGATACGCAGTATTTT
TRBJ1-5,NA,TRBV27,TRBD1,CASSLATGSNQPQHF,TGTGCCAGCAGCCTAGCGACAGGGAGCAATCAGCCCCAGCATTTT
TRBJ2-3,NA,TRBV23-1,TRBD1,CARSHWDRRWRVADTDTQYF,TGCGCCAGGAGCCACTGGGACAGGAGGTGGAGGGTGGCGGATACAGATACGCAGTATTTT
TRBJ1-1,NA,TRBV11-3,NA,CASSSDREGNTEAFF,TGTGCCAGCAGCTCGGACCGTGAGGGGAACACTGAAGCTTTCTTT
TRBJ1-1,NA,TRBV9,TRBD1,CASSVTGSDTEAFF,TGTGCCAGCAGCGTGACAGGGTCAGACACTGAAGCTTTCTTT
TRBJ1-1,NA,TRBV30,NA,CAWSVEGAFEAFF,TGTGCCTGGAGTGTTGAAGGGGCGTTTGAAGCTTTCTTT
TRBJ1-2,NA,TRBV29-1,TRBD1,CSVEQGDGYTF,TGCAGCGTTGAACAGGGGGATGGCTACACCTTC
TRBJ2-5,once,TRBV19,NA,CASSPPRGKETQYF,TGTGCCAGTAGCCCCCCACGCGGTAAAGAGACCCAGTACTTC
TRBJ2-1,NA,TRBV7-6,NA,CASSLERDWGNEQFF,TGTGCCAGCAGCTTAGAGAGGGACTGGGGAAATGAGCAGTTCTTC
TRBJ2-1,NA,TRBV27,TRBD2,CASSSLAGVNVIYNEQFF,TGTGCCAGCAGTTCACTAGCGGGAGTTAATGTAATCTACAATGAGCAGTTCTTC
TRBJ2-7,NA,TRBV6-1,NA,CAGSDGDIYPPYEQYF,TGTGCCGGCAGTGATGGGGACATCTACCCGCCCTACGAGCAGTACTTC
TRBJ2-1,few,TRBV25-1,TRBD2,CASSEGKYGTSGTNEQFF,TGTGCCAGCAGTGAGGGCAAATACGGGACTAGCGGAACGAATGAGCAGTTCTTC
TRBJ2-1,NA,TRBV5-4,NA,CASSRDFSSYNEQFF,TGTGCCAGCAGTCGGGACTTTAGCTCCTACAATGAGCAGTTCTTC
TRBJ2-5,NA,TRBV30,TRBD2,CAWSVLAGGETQYF,TGTGCCTGGAGTGTACTAGCGGGAGGTGAGACCCAGTACTTC
TRBJ1-1,NA,TRBV18,TRBD1,CASSEDRDTEAFF,TGTGCCAGCTCAGAGGACAGGGACACTGAAGCTTTCTTT
TRBJ1-2,NA,TRBV6-5,NA,CATKGGADYGYTF,TGTGCCACCAAAGGGGGGGCTGACTATGGCTACACCTTC
TRBJ1-2,many,TRBV5-1,NA,CASSLAGDPNYGYTF,TGCGCCAGCAGCTTGGCCGGGGATCCTAACTATGGCTACACCTTC
TRBJ2-7,few,TRBV7-9,NA,CASQSRVSYEQYF,TGTGCCAGTCAAAGCAGGGTCTCCTACGAGCAGTACTTC
TRBJ1-5,NA,TRBV27,NA,CASSLGGTDSNQPQHF,TGTGCCAGCAGTTTAGGGGGGACGGATAGCAATCAGCCCCAGCATTTT
TRBJ2-3,once,TRBV18,NA,CASSPPSQATDTQYF,TGTGCCAGCTCACCACCGAGCCAGGCCACAGATACGCAGTATTTT
TRBJ1-4,NA,TRBV5-1,NA,CASSLAGPTNEKLFF,TGCGCCAGCAGCTTGGCAGGGCCAACTAATGAAAAACTGTTTTTT
TRBJ2-1,NA,TRBV4-1,NA,CASSQDQAGLAAMFF,TGCGCCAGCAGCCAAGACCAGGCAGGACTCGCGGCGATGTTCTTC
TRBJ2-5,NA,TRBV5-1,NA,CASSLHGQETQYF,TGCGCCAGCAGCCTACACGGGCAAGAGACCCAGTACTTC
TRBJ2-2,NA,TRBV5-1,NA,CASSLRQGSNAELFF,TGCGCCAGCAGCTTACGGCAGGGCTCGAATGCGGAGCTGTTTTTT
TRBJ1-2,NA,TRBV3-1/TRBV3-2,TRBD1,CASSQMLDRAIRTF,TGTGCCAGCAGCCAGATGTTGGACAGGGCAATTAGAACCTTC
TRBJ1-2,few,TRBV19,TRBD1,CASSIPGTGGGYTF,TGTGCCAGTAGTATCCCCGGGACAGGTGGAGGCTACACCTTC
TRBJ1-6,NA,TRBV27,TRBD1,CASSFRGDNSPLHF,TGTGCCAGCAGTTTCAGGGGGGATAATTCACCCCTCCACTTT
TRBJ1-6,NA,TRBV9,NA,CASSQTNSPLHF,TGTGCCAGCAGCCAAACAAATTCACCCCTCCACTTT
TRBJ1-5,few,TRBV12-2,NA,CASRLVGRDSCNQPQHF,TGTGCAAGTCGCTTAGTGGGGCGGGACAGTTGCAATCAGCCCCAGCATTTT
TRBJ1-1,NA,TRBV11-3,NA,CASSLDHRQGSEAFF,TGTGCCAGCAGCTTAGATCATCGGCAGGGAAGTGAAGCTTTCTTT
TRBJ1-3,once,TRBV19,NA,CASSILSSGNTIYF,TGTGCCAGTAGTATCCTGAGCTCTGGAAACACCATATATTTT
TRBJ1-6,NA,TRBV30,NA,CAWSVRQVNSPLHF,TGTGCCTGGAGTGTAAGGCAGGTGAACTCACCCCTCCACTTT
TRBJ2-3,NA,TRBV28,TRBD2,CASSPSTSGTGTDTQYF,TGTGCCAGCAGTCCATCGACTAGCGGGACAGGCACAGATACGCAGTATTTT
TRBJ1-2,NA,TRBV9,NA,CASSGLHNGYTF,TGTGCCAGCAGCGGGCTCCACAATGGCTACACCTTC
TRBJ2-1,NA,TRBV15,NA,CATSRVLQGYNEQFF,TGTGCCACCAGCAGAGTCCTTCAGGGATACAATGAGCAGTTCTTC
TRBJ2-7,NA,TRBV5-1,TRBD1,CASSSGQGNYEQYF,TGCGCCAGCAGCTCCGGACAGGGTAATTACGAGCAGTACTTC